This passage covers 31 T cell receptor beta chains from one sample sequenced in a study of shared clonotypes between healthy human individuals. Assay: immunoSEQ multiplex PCR; the TCRdb copy retains only in-frame clones and omits some. The table lists about 1 million clones, approximately 68% of them singletons, with over 1.3% in the top ten. Material: memory CD4+ T cells sorted from blood. The subset here: CD45RA-negative fraction. These receptors were collected from a man aged 18-30 years in good health.

In nucleotides, the CDR3 is TGCGCCAGCCGGGACAGGGGTGCCAATGAGCAGTTCTTC. As protein: CASRDRGANEQFF. The chain is built from TRBV5-1 and TRBJ2-1; 10 bases are a match to TRBD1. J gave up 6 bases and V 7 bases, and 4 bases lay outside the gene matches. In germline, CDR1 is SGHRS, CDR2 YFSETQ. The CDR3 length is 13 residues.

This clone was seen more than once but under ten times. The chain is built from TRBV7-2 and TRBJ2-1, with 8 bases fitting TRBD1. Germline V CDR1 and CDR2: SGHTA, FQGNSA. V shed 5 bases, J shed 2 bases, and the junction held 5 bases outside the gene matches. The CDR3 contains 15 residues. This CDR3 is CASSPETGAYNEQFF. The CDR3 DNA follows: TGTGCCAGCAGCCCGGAGACAGGGGCCTACAATGAGCAGTTCTTC.

The chain couples TRBV7-2 to TRBJ2-5; 12 bases map to TRBD2. Trimming at V came to 1 base and at J to 5 bases, leaving 5 bases not matched to a gene. The V gene's germline CDR1 is SGHTA and CDR2 FQGNSA. The CDR3 contains 16 residues. CDR3 protein: CASSLELAGGRETQYF. CDR3 DNA sequence: TGTGCCAGCAGCTTAGAGCTAGCGGGAGGGCGGGAGACCCAGTACTTC. Full variable domain (rest looked up from reference TRBV7-2 and TRBJ2-5): GAGVSQSPSNKVTEKGKDVELRCDPISGHTALYWYRQSLGQGLEFLIYFQGNSAPDKSGLPSDRFSAERTGGSVSTLTIQRTQQEDSAVYLCASSLELAGGRETQYFGPGTRLLVL.

This chain uses TRBV6-1 with TRBJ1-2; D ambiguous. V was shortened by 6 bases and J by 8 bases, with 13 bases between the two germline ends. From germline, CDR1 is MNHNS and CDR2 SASEGT. This CDR3 spans 12 amino acids. In DNA, the CDR3 is TGTGCCAGCAGAGAAAAGGTGGGAGGCTACACCTTC. It translates to CASREKVGGYTF.

The rearrangement uses TRBV2 and TRBJ1-2; 11 positions match TRBD1. CDR1 is SNHLY and CDR2 is FYNNEI in the germline V gene. Trimming removed 8 bases from V and 8 bases from J; junction bases left unmatched: 7. This CDR3 comprises 13 residues. The CDR3 DNA reads TGTGCCAGCCAAGGACAGGGGGCGTCAGGCTACACCTTC. It yields the protein CASQGQGASGYTF.

This clone showed up just a few times. The genes are TRBV5-1 and TRBJ2-1; 12 bases are a match to TRBD2. The CDR3 is made up of 15 amino acids. Germline-derived CDR1 and CDR2 are SGHRS and YFSETQ. V was clipped by 4 bases and J by 8 bases; unmatched bases: 7. DNA for the CDR3: TGCGCCAGCAGCACCCTAGCGGGGGGGCCCGATGAGCAGTTCTTC. It specifies CASSTLAGGPDEQFF.

In its sample, this clone was seen a few times. V gene TRBV19 combines with J gene TRBJ2-2; D is possibly TRBD1 or TRBD2 (6 bases each). Germline CDR1 reads LNHDA; CDR2 reads SQIVND (reference sequence). Between the trimmed V and J ends, which lost 3 bases and 5 bases, there was a span of 10 bases. This CDR3 has 14 residues. The CDR3 sequence is CASSISGATGELFF. In DNA form, the CDR3 reads TGTGCCAGTAGTATCTCGGGGGCTACCGGGGAGCTGTTTTTT.

The chain couples TRBV27 to TRBJ1-2, with D unresolved. Deletions cut 1 base from V and 2 bases from J, with 11 bases between. This CDR3 region has 15 residues. Germline V gene sequence: CDR1 MNHEY, CDR2 SMNVEV (reference sequence). DNA for the CDR3: TGTGCCAGCAGTTTATATGGCAGCGACAACTATGGCTACACCTTC. Amino acids: CASSLYGSDNYGYTF.

V usage is TRBV6-1 and J usage is TRBJ1-1; TRBD1 is a possible D gene (5 bases). V was pared by 3 bases and J by 1 base, with 9 bases between. The CDR3 loop spans 14 amino acids. Germline CDR1 MNHNS, CDR2 SASEGT. CDR3 protein: CASSDHRKNTEAFF. The CDR3 DNA follows: TGTGCCAGCAGTGATCACAGGAAGAACACTGAAGCTTTCTTT.

This CDR3 reads CAISESILIEGKNIQYF. CDR3 nucleotides: TGTGCCATCAGTGAGTCGATTCTGATTGAGGGCAAAAACATTCAGTACTTC. This rearrangement joins TRBV10-3 to TRBJ2-4, with a possible D match to TRBD2 (5 bases). Trimming stripped 0 bases from V and 3 bases from J, with 15 bases between. This CDR3 is built from 17 residues. Germline V gene lookup returns CDR1 ENHRY and CDR2 SYGVKD.

There are a few counts of this clone. V usage is TRBV25-1 and J usage is TRBJ2-7, with D perhaps being TRBD1 or TRBD2 (6 bases each). The ends were cut back, 8 bases at V and 0 bases at J, with 14 bases in the middle. The CDR3 is made up of 14 amino acids. The germline V gene has CDR1 MGHDK and CDR2 SYGVNS. The CDR3 DNA is TGTGCCAGCCAGGGGACTTCCAGCTCCTACGAGCAGTACTTC. Amino acids: CASQGTSSSYEQYF.

This clone was observed many times. This sequence joins TRBV10-2 and TRBJ2-7; possibly TRBD1 or TRBD2 for D (6 bases each). This CDR3 is built from 13 residues. Trimming pared 10 bases from V and 7 bases from J, leaving 20 bases between. CDR1 is WSHSY and CDR2 is SAAADI in the germline V gene. CDR3 nucleotide sequence: TGCGCCACCCTCCGGGGGCTAGCTGGTGAGCAGTACTTC. Its translation is CATLRGLAGEQYF.

The V gene is TRBV18, the J gene TRBJ2-7; TRBD2 aligns across 11 bases. This CDR3 has 16 amino acids. CDR1 KGHSH and CDR2 LQKENI come from the germline V gene. V trimming: 1 base; J trimming: 0 bases; junction bases outside the gene matches: 2. CDR3 region: CASSPRLAGSSYEQYF. The CDR3, as DNA: TGTGCCAGCTCACCACGACTAGCGGGAAGCTCCTACGAGCAGTACTTC. Variable domain in full (rest from reference TRBV18 and TRBJ2-7): NAGVMQNPRHLVRRRGQEARLRCSPMKGHSHVYWYRQLPEEGLKFMVYLQKENIIDESGMPKERFSAEFPKEGPSILRIQQVVRGDSAAYFCASSPRLAGSSYEQYFGPGTRLTVT.

The V call is TRBV9, the J call TRBJ2-3; D uncertain. The CDR3 is 16 amino acids. Germline V gene data show CDR1 as SGDLS and CDR2 as YYNGEE. V dropped 0 bases and J dropped 0 bases, with 11 bases sitting between them. The DNA for the CDR3 is TGTGCCAGCAGCGTAGCTGGGCGGTCTAGCACAGATACGCAGTATTTT. Translating gives CASSVAGRSSTDTQYF.

This clone was detected once. In the same sample, other DNA sequences code for this CDR3. The chain combines TRBV7-2 with TRBJ2-5; D is possibly TRBD2 (5 bases). Trimming removed 5 bases at V and 1 base at J, with 8 bases between. Germline assignment: CDR1 SGHTA and CDR2 FQGNSA. This CDR3 has 13 residues. The CDR3 sequence: CASSVRVQETQYF. The CDR3, as DNA: TGTGCCAGCAGCGTGAGGGTCCAAGAGACCCAGTACTTC.

V usage is TRBV5-1 and J usage is TRBJ2-5, with a weak D call TRBD2 (6 bases). The CDR3 sequence is 16 residues long. V was trimmed by 0 bases and J by 1 base, leaving 13 bases between them. Germline-derived CDR1 and CDR2 are SGHRS and YFSETQ. The CDR3 bases are TGCGCCAGCAGCTTGGGTCGGGAGAGATTCCAAGAGACCCAGTACTTC. It yields the protein CASSLGRERFQETQYF.

The chain joins TRBV10-3 to TRBJ1-1, with 8 bases aligning to TRBD1. Germline CDR1 is ENHRY and CDR2 is SYGVKD. CDR3 length equals 13 residues. Unmatched junction bases numbered 10, after V lost 10 bases and J lost 6 bases. The CDR3 coding sequence is TGTGCCACCGGACAGGGCTGGGTCGCTGAAGCTTTCTTT. Translating it yields CATGQGWVAEAFF.

This rearrangement joins TRBV5-4 to TRBJ2-1; maybe TRBD1 (5 bases). CDR3 length: 13 amino acids. In germline, CDR1 is SGHNT, CDR2 YYREEE (reference sequence). Trimming cost V 0 bases and J 6 bases, with 7 bases left between them. The CDR3 DNA sequence: TGTGCCAGCAGCTTGGGACAGTCCAATGAGCAGTTCTTC. Residues: CASSLGQSNEQFF.

A single count supports this clone. The chain carries TRBV2 and TRBJ2-6, with D perhaps TRBD2 (5 bases). This CDR3 is 13 amino acids long. From germline, CDR1 is SNHLY and CDR2 FYNNEI. V was trimmed by 5 bases and J by 15 bases, leaving 17 bases between them. In DNA form, the CDR3 reads TGTGCCAGCAGTTACCTGGTCGAGGGCCCCCTGACTTTC. The encoded protein is CASSYLVEGPLTF.

The CDR3 region has the DNA TGTGCCAGCAGTGTCCAGGGGGCACGGAACACCGGGGAGCTGTTTTTT. Translated, it gives CASSVQGARNTGELFF. The rearrangement joins TRBV2 to TRBJ2-2, with 8 bases aligning to TRBD1. CDR3 size: 16 residues. Germline V lookup: CDR1 SNHLY, CDR2 FYNNEI. Germline trimming cut 4 bases from V and 1 base from J; bases unmatched to any gene: 5.

The chain joins TRBV6-1 to TRBJ1-6; D unclear. CDR3 size: 14 residues. V was cut by 2 bases and J by 6 bases, with 8 bases left in between. Germline CDR1 MNHNS, CDR2 SASEGT. The CDR3 reads CASSESLANSPLHF. The CDR3 region has the DNA TGTGCCAGCAGTGAAAGCCTGGCTAATTCACCCCTCCACTTT.

This clone has just a few counts. V and J are TRBV28 and TRBJ1-2; tentatively, D is TRBD1 (6 bases). V shed 6 bases and J shed 2 bases, with 19 bases lying between them. In germline, CDR1 is MDHEN, CDR2 SYDVKM. This CDR3 contains 16 residues. CDR3 coding DNA: TGTGCCAGCAGGCCCCAAGGCGTGGACAGCAACTATGGCTACACCTTC. It codes for CASRPQGVDSNYGYTF.

The J gene is TRBJ2-7, the V gene TRBV2, with a tentative D call TRBD1 (6 bases). The germline V gene has CDR1 SNHLY and CDR2 FYNNEI. V was cut by 6 bases and J by 3 bases, with 6 bases left in between. The CDR3 spans 11 residues. The CDR3 sequence: CASSRGYEQYF. CDR3 coding DNA: TGTGCCAGCAGCAGGGGCTACGAGCAGTACTTC. Full variable domain (remainder filled in from reference TRBV2 and TRBJ2-7): EPEVTQTPSHQVTQMGQEVILRCVPISNHLYFYWYRQILGQKVEFLVSFYNNEISEKSEIFDDQFSVERPDGSNFTLKIRSTKLEDSAMYFCASSRGYEQYFGPGTRLTVT.

This clone was counted between two and nine times. The gene calls are TRBV20-1 and TRBJ2-2; D not certain. The V end lost 2 bases, the J end lost 11 bases, and 6 bases lay between the germline ends. The germline gives CDR1 DFQATT, CDR2 SNEGSKA (reference sequence). The CDR3 has 10 residues. The DNA for the CDR3 is TGCAGTGCTAGACGGAATGAGCTGTTTTTT. Translating gives CSARRNELFF.

The chain couples TRBV5-4 to TRBJ2-7, with unresolved D. Germline V gene lookup returns CDR1 SGHNT and CDR2 YYREEE (reference sequence). This CDR3 is built from 13 residues. V lost 5 bases and J lost 7, with 16 bases in between. The CDR3 DNA follows: TGTGCCAGCAGTGGAGCAGGATCAAGAGAGCAGTACTTC. Protein sequence: CASSGAGSREQYF. Together with reference TRBV5-4 and TRBJ2-7, the CDR3 gives the full variable domain: ETGVTQSPTHLIKTRGQQVTLRCSSQSGHNTVSWYQQALGQGPQFIFQYYREEENGRGNFPPRFSGLQFPNYSSELNVNALELDDSALYLCASSGAGSREQYFGPGTRLTVT.

With respect to this clone: This specimen includes other DNA sequences encoding the same CDR3. This sequence joins TRBV18 and TRBJ2-7; 7 bases agree with TRBD1. The CDR3 spans 14 residues. Germline assignment: CDR1 KGHSH and CDR2 LQKENI. After removal of 4 bases from V and 0 bases from J, the junction contained 3 bases not matched to a gene. The CDR3 nucleotides are TGTGCCAGCTCACGGGACAGAAGCTCCTACGAGCAGTACTTC. Its translation is CASSRDRSSYEQYF.

V is TRBV5-1 and J is TRBJ1-3; 7 nucleotides agree with TRBD1. Germline V gives CDR1 SGHRS, CDR2 YFSETQ. The junction had 6 bases not matched to a gene; V was cut back by 4 bases and J by 2 bases. The CDR3 totals 15 residues. The CDR3 sequence is CASSAGGFPGNTIYF. CDR3 nucleotide sequence: TGCGCCAGCAGCGCAGGGGGTTTTCCTGGAAACACCATATATTTT.

V usage is TRBV5-4 and J usage is TRBJ1-4, with D possibly being TRBD1 (5 bases). Trimming shortened V by 0 bases and J by 2 bases, and 11 bases separated the two germline ends. Looked up from germline, CDR1 is SGHNT and CDR2 is YYREEE (reference sequence). CDR3 size: 16 residues. CDR3 bases: TGTGCCAGCAGCTTGGGCGGGGGTTGGACTAATGAAAAACTGTTTTTT. It specifies CASSLGGGWTNEKLFF.

As concerns this clone: A read error is possible here, since a much larger clone lies one base away. This sequence joins TRBV11-1 and TRBJ2-5; D gene uncertain. Trimming removed 3 bases from V and 3 bases from J, with 2 bases in between. CDR1 is SGHAT, CDR2 FQDESV, per germline (reference sequence). The CDR3 covers 11 residues. CDR3 sequence reads: CASSLEETQYF. CDR3 DNA: TGTGCCAGCAGCTTGGAAGAGACCCAGTACTTC.

J is TRBJ1-6 and V is TRBV2; the D gene is possibly TRBD1 (5 bases). CDR1 and CDR2 from the germline V gene are SNHLY and FYNNEI. The CDR3 totals 15 residues. V was trimmed by 5 bases and J by 5 bases, leaving 13 bases between them. CDR3 sequence (DNA): TGTGCCAGCAGTCCCTCTGGGGGAAATAATTCACCCCTCCACTTT. Encoded protein: CASSPSGGNNSPLHF.

The chain is built from TRBV4-3 and TRBJ2-7, with D possibly being TRBD1 (6 bases). The V and J ends lost 1 base and 3 bases respectively, with 25 bases between them. The CDR3 has 19 amino acids. CDR1 and CDR2 (germline): LGHNA, YSLEER. The CDR3 DNA sequence: TGCGCCAGCAGCCAAGGTCCTTCTGCAGGGGCCGTGAATTTCTACGAGCAGTACTTC. Amino acids: CASSQGPSAGAVNFYEQYF.